The rows below give T cell receptor beta chains drawn from one sample of a study of T cell changes during pregnancy in multiple sclerosis. Only in-frame clones appear in the TCRdb table, and some are missing; sequencing was by immunoSEQ multiplex PCR. The sample lists about 59,000 clones; approximately 90% were seen once. Sequencing used peripheral blood, obtained in the third trimester of pregnancy. The receptors come from a female donor in good health, enrolled as a control in a pregnancy study. The CDR3 runs from the conserved cysteine through the conserved F or W. The D gene is left open where the match is weak. Clone size is not always given. Where it is, it says once, few, many or a class for expanded clones.

J | D | length | size | V | DNA | CDR3
TRBJ2-3 | . | 11 | once | TRBV6-5 | TGTGCCAGCCAAGCTTTCGATACGCAGTATTTT | CASQAFDTQYF
TRBJ2-7 | TRBD2 | 16 | . | TRBV6-6 | TGTGCCAGCAGTCAATCACGACTAGCGGGAAACAACGAGCAGTACTTC | CASSQSRLAGNNEQYF
TRBJ2-5 | . | 13 | . | TRBV15 | TGTGCCACCAGCCTAGTGAAACAAGAGACCCAGTACTTC | CATSLVKQETQYF
TRBJ1-6 | . | 13 | . | TRBV2 | TGTGCCAGCAGTGAGGGGCTAATCTCACCCCTCCACTTT | CASSEGLISPLHF
TRBJ2-7 | . | 14 | . | TRBV19 | TGTGCCAGTAGTGAACAGGCTTTCTCCTACGAGCAGTACTTC | CASSEQAFSYEQYF
TRBJ2-7 | TRBD1 | 14 | . | TRBV5-1 | TGCGCCAGCAGTGGGGACAGACCTTACTACGAGCAGTACTTC | CASSGDRPYYEQYF
TRBJ2-5 | TRBD1 | 17 | . | TRBV19 | TGTGCCAGTAGTCCCTGGACAGGGGGCAAGCTGGGAGAGACCCAGTACTTC | CASSPWTGGKLGETQYF
TRBJ2-7 | TRBD1 | 15 | . | TRBV5-1 | TGCGCCAGCTCCTTCTCGGGACAGCTTTCCTACGAGCAGTACTTC | CASSFSGQLSYEQYF
TRBJ2-1 | TRBD2 | 15 | . | TRBV7-3 | TGTGCCAGCAGCTTAGGACTAGCCCCTTACAATGAGCAGTTCTTC | CASSLGLAPYNEQFF
TRBJ2-5 | . | 13 | once | TRBV5-1 | TGCGCCAGCAGCCTCGGGGCGGGGGAGACCCAGTACTTC | CASSLGAGETQYF
TRBJ1-4 | TRBD1 | 14 | . | TRBV28 | TGTGCCAGCAGTTCCGGGACAGGTTTTGAAAAACTGTTTTTT | CASSSGTGFEKLFF
TRBJ2-2 | . | 15 | . | TRBV27 | TGTGCCAGCAGTTTAGTTAGCGGGAACACCGGGGAGCTGTTTTTT | CASSLVSGNTGELFF
TRBJ1-1 | TRBD1 | 11 | . | TRBV20-1 | TGCAGTGCCAGACAGGGGGACGAAGCTTTCTTT | CSARQGDEAFF
TRBJ1-4 | . | 14 | many | TRBV21-1 | TGTGCCAGCAGCTCACTAGCTCGTAATGAAAAACTGTTTTTT | CASSSLARNEKLFF
TRBJ1-1 | . | 15 | . | TRBV6-4 | TGTGCCAGCAGTGACCCATATCAAAGAGAAACTGAAGCTTTCTTT | CASSDPYQRETEAFF
TRBJ1-2 | . | 14 | . | TRBV6-1 | TGTGCCAGCAGCAGGGACACAGCAAACTATGGCTACACCTTC | CASSRDTANYGYTF
TRBJ2-1 | TRBD1 | 15 | . | TRBV6-6 | TGTGCCAGCAGCTCACGGACAGGGTCGGGCAATGAGCAGTTCTTC | CASSSRTGSGNEQFF
TRBJ1-5 | . | 12 | . | TRBV28 | TGTGCCAGCAGTTTAAATATACAGCCCCAGCATTTT | CASSLNIQPQHF
TRBJ2-7 | TRBD2 | 15 | . | TRBV10-3 | TGTGCCATCAGATCGGGAGCGGGAGTCTTTCTGGAGCAGTACTTC | CAIRSGAGVFLEQYF
TRBJ2-1 | TRBD2 | 13 | . | TRBV5-5 | TGTGCCAGCAGCGCCTGGCGGGGGAATGAGCAGTTCTTC | CASSAWRGNEQFF
TRBJ2-1 | . | 13 | . | TRBV12-5 | TGTGCTAGTGCCTCTGTAGGCGGGGATGAGCAGTTCTTC | CASASVGGDEQFF
TRBJ1-5 | . | 15 | . | TRBV15 | TGTGCCACCAGCAGAGATCGGGGTAGCAATCAGCCCCAGCATTTT | CATSRDRGSNQPQHF
TRBJ2-7 | TRBD1 | 15 | once | TRBV7-2 | TGTGCCAGCAGCTTCGGGACACAGAGGGGGCACGAGCAGTACTTC | CASSFGTQRGHEQYF
TRBJ1-1 | TRBD1 | 15 | . | TRBV7-9 | TGTGCCAGCAGCTTGACAGGGGGTGAGGTCACTGAAGCTTTCTTT | CASSLTGGEVTEAFF
TRBJ2-2 | . | 17 | . | TRBV5-1 | TGCGCCAGCAGCTCCGTCGGAGGGTCCCATGGCACCGGGGAGCTGTTTTTT | CASSSVGGSHGTGELFF
TRBJ2-7 | TRBD1 | 15 | . | TRBV10-3 | TGTGCCATCAGTGTTACGACAGGGTTGAACGACGAGCAGTACTTC | CAISVTTGLNDEQYF
TRBJ2-3 | . | 13 | . | TRBV7-8 | TGTGCCAGCAGCTTAGAAGCGTCGGATACGCAGTATTTT | CASSLEASDTQYF
TRBJ1-3 | . | 15 | . | TRBV4-1 | TGCGCCAGCAGCCAAGAAGGCGGGCCCGGAAACACCATATATTTT | CASSQEGGPGNTIYF
TRBJ2-5 | TRBD1 | 13 | . | TRBV28 | TGTGCCAGCACAAAGGGGGCTGGGGAGACCCAGTACTTC | CASTKGAGETQYF
TRBJ2-2 | TRBD2 | 15 | . | TRBV27 | TGTGCCAGCAGCCGGAATAGCGGGGAGGCCGGGGAGCTGTTTTTT | CASSRNSGEAGELFF
TRBJ1-1 | . | 13 | . | TRBV5-5 | TGTGCCAGCAGCTTGGCCCGGGTCGACGAAGCTTTCTTT | CASSLARVDEAFF
TRBJ2-2 | TRBD2 | 16 | once | TRBV7-2 | TGTGCCAGCAGCATGATCTCCGGGACTACTACCGGGGAGCTGTTTTTT | CASSMISGTTTGELFF
TRBJ2-7 | TRBD1 | 14 | . | TRBV7-3 | TGTGCCAGCAGCCTCACCGGGACAGGGACCGAGCAGTACTTC | CASSLTGTGTEQYF
TRBJ1-1 | . | 13 | . | TRBV5-1 | TGCGCCAGCAGCTTTCAAGGGAGCACTGAAGCTTTCTTT | CASSFQGSTEAFF
TRBJ1-2 | . | 12 | . | TRBV30 | TGTGCCTGGAGTGTAAGCCACTATGGCTACACCTTC | CAWSVSHYGYTF